The text below deals with one T cell receptor beta chain. The entry originates in a study of blood T cell repertoires in COVID-19. On the study more broadly: Researchers got acute and convalescent COVID-19 samples from the United States, Italy and Spain. T cells, B-cell-depleted T cells, or PBMCs provided the cDNA or gDNA that served as material.

CDR1 is SGHAT and CDR2 is FQNNGV in the germline V gene. The CDR3 spans 15 residues. The V and J ends lost 5 bases and 3 bases respectively, with 13 bases between them. Study processing details: Nucleated cell number was recorded as an estimate derived from reference gene primer amplification. The protocol was immunoSEQ multiplex PCR, while the TCRdb copy is restricted to in-frame clones and leaves out a portion. V and J calls and clone size come straight from that table; D and trimming were deduced from the DNA. The top ten hold 2% to 3% of the sample, which has 290,000 or so clones, around 90% seen once.

The rearrangement links TRBV11-2 to TRBJ2-2; D gene ambiguous. Sequencing was done on a sample of peripheral blood. The sequence came from a man aged 18 to 30 with active or convalescent COVID-19. CDR3 coding DNA: TGTGCCAGCAGCCCCCGTGTATCAGACACCGGGGAGCTGTTTTTT. Amino acids: CASSPRVSDTGELFF.